The 12 T cell receptor beta chains given below trace back to one sample, sequenced in a study of T cells after yellow fever vaccination. TCRdb processed the 5' RACE reads anew with MiXCR; each CDR3 protein has one entry. Here the sample spans some 390,000 distinct CDR3 sequences, 18% being singletons. Sample: PBMCs, taken before the yellow fever booster vaccination. All receptors derive from a young man who received the YFV17D yellow fever vaccine.

The chain is built from TRBV6-2 or TRBV6-3 and TRBJ2-3; 7 bases line up with TRBD2. This CDR3 has 17 residues. Germline CDR1 reads MNHEY; CDR2 reads SVGEGT. Losses at the gene ends were 6 bases for V and 0 bases for J; bases not matched to a gene: 12. CDR3 amino acids: CASSWTPGGPSTDTQYF. CDR3 DNA: TGTGCCAGCAGCTGGACACCGGGGGGTCCTAGCACAGATACGCAGTATTTT.

This clonotype was observed many times. The chain joins TRBV7-8 to TRBJ2-4, with 10 nucleotides matching TRBD2. The CDR3 sequence is 18 residues long. The germline gives CDR1 SGHVS, CDR2 FQNEAQ. The junction had 12 bases not matched to a gene; V was cut back by 5 bases and J by 2 bases. CDR3: CASSLALAGVGTKNIQYF. In DNA, the CDR3 is TGTGCCAGCAGCCTGGCTCTAGCGGGGGTCGGTACCAAAAACATTCAGTACTTC.

The CDR3 region is CASSVQGVVRQETQYF. The CDR3 DNA follows: TGTGCCAGCAGCGTACAGGGTGTAGTTAGGCAAGAGACCCAGTACTTC. The chain employs TRBV7-9 and TRBJ2-5; tentative D call: TRBD1 (6 bases). Germline CDR1 and CDR2: SEHNR and FQNEAQ (reference sequence). The CDR3 sequence is 16 residues long. Trimming pared 5 bases from V and 2 bases from J, leaving 18 bases between.

This clonotype came up a few times. This chain joins TRBV7-8 and TRBJ2-7, with TRBD1 matching over 9 bases. J gave up 5 bases and V 3 bases, and 2 bases lay outside the gene matches. CDR3 length equals 13 residues. Germline values: CDR1 SGHVS, CDR2 FQNEAQ. The CDR3 spells CASSLGQGHEQYF. In nucleotides, the CDR3 is TGTGCCAGCAGCTTGGGACAGGGCCACGAGCAGTACTTC.

As regards this clonotype: This clone may be a read error of a much larger clone one base away. The CDR3 sequence is CASRSGTGIYEQYF. CDR3 coding DNA: TGTGCCAGCAGGTCCGGGACAGGGATCTACGAGCAGTACTTC. The rearrangement links TRBV6-1 to TRBJ2-7, with TRBD1 matching 9 bases. V shed 6 bases and J 3 bases; nucleotides not matched to a gene: 6. This CDR3 region has 14 residues. Germline CDR1 and CDR2: MNHNS and SASEGT.

This clonotype has a handful of counts. V usage is TRBV11-2 and J usage is TRBJ2-1, with a weak D call TRBD2 (5 bases). Trimming pared 5 bases from V and 8 bases from J, leaving 16 bases between. The CDR3 is 14 amino acids. From germline, CDR1 is SGHAT and CDR2 FQNNGV. CDR3 protein: CASSAGKPWDEQFF. The CDR3 DNA reads as TGTGCCAGCAGCGCCGGGAAACCATGGGATGAGCAGTTCTTC.

In this sample, this clonotype turned up a few times. The CDR3 DNA is TGTGCCAGCAGTTTGCAGCCCTATAATTCACCCCTCCACTTT. Encoded protein: CASSLQPYNSPLHF. The gene calls are TRBV25-1 and TRBJ1-6; D is unresolved. Germline CDR1 reads MGHDK; CDR2 reads SYGVNS. V lost 5 bases to trimming and J lost 2 bases, with 7 bases between them. The CDR3 length is 14 residues.

There are many counts of this clonotype. The chain recombines TRBV7-6 with TRBJ2-1; D is uncertain. V shed 2 bases and J shed 8 bases, with 19 bases lying between them. There are 16 residues in the CDR3. Germline CDR1 reads SGHVS; CDR2 reads FNYEAQ. CDR3 DNA: TGTGCCAGCAGCTTACTCCCCTCGTCGGTCCCCCATGAGCAGTTCTTC. It yields the protein CASSLLPSSVPHEQFF.

The V gene is TRBV9, the J gene TRBJ2-1, with 8 nucleotides matching TRBD1. Germline trimming cut 3 bases from V and 9 bases from J; bases unmatched to any gene: 11. The CDR3 sequence is 15 residues long. Germline-derived CDR1 and CDR2 are SGDLS and YYNGEE. In DNA, the CDR3 is TGTGCCAGCAGCGGTCTTGCTACAGGGGGTGGTGAGCAGTTCTTC. Its protein is CASSGLATGGGEQFF.

The rearrangement joins TRBV9 to TRBJ2-5; D is unclear. Germline assignment: CDR1 SGDLS and CDR2 YYNGEE. V gave up 2 bases and J gave up 3 bases, with 8 bases separating them. CDR3 length equals 13 residues. This CDR3 is CASSVDPEETQYF. The DNA of the CDR3 is TGTGCCAGCAGCGTGGACCCGGAAGAGACCCAGTACTTC.

The chain's CDR3 is CASTSDGGAYNEQFF. The CDR3 DNA is TGTGCCAGCACCTCGGACGGGGGGGCTTACAATGAGCAGTTCTTC. This chain connects TRBV6-5 to TRBJ2-1, with TRBD2 identical over 8 bases. The CDR3 extends over 15 amino acids. Germline V lookup: CDR1 MNHEY, CDR2 SVGAGI. After removal of 7 bases from V and 4 bases from J, the junction contained 9 bases not matched to a gene.

The chain links TRBV6-6 to TRBJ2-1; the match to TRBD2 covers 10 bases. Germline CDR1 and CDR2: MNHNY and SVGAGI (reference sequence). The CDR3 has 15 residues. With V trimmed by 4 bases and J by 2 bases, 2 bases remained unmatched. DNA of the CDR3: TGTGCCAGCAGTTTCACTAGCGGGGCCTACAATGAGCAGTTCTTC. Translated, it gives CASSFTSGAYNEQFF.